These 19 T cell receptor beta chains came from one sample sequenced in a study of human T cells and chemical hapten exposure. Each CDR3 protein gets one entry after TCRdb re-called the RACE reads with MiXCR. The data contain roughly 45,000 distinct CDR3 sequences, around a tenth of them singletons. The time point: patch test 1, 2 weeks after DPC sensitization. Regarding treatment: therapeutic diphenylcyclopropenone sensitization with weekly scalp DPC. The specimen comprised whole blood, sampled in connection with sensitization to the hapten diphenylcyclopropenone (DPC). The receptors shown here come from a woman in her 50s with alopecia areata. Some clones in this sample may be carry-over from other donors' samples.

This clonotype was counted many times. The CDR3 DNA reads as TGTGCCAGCAGCTCTTCCCTTGGCGTAGCGGGCCTAGCCAAAAACATTCAGTACTTC. This gives the protein CASSSSLGVAGLAKNIQYF. This chain links TRBV11-2 with TRBJ2-4; 7 bases line up with TRBD2. The CDR3 has 19 amino acids. Germline loops: CDR1 SGHAT, CDR2 FQNNGV. The V gene end was trimmed by 4 bases and the J gene end by 0 bases; junction bases not matched to a gene: 15.

This clonotype was observed at least ten times. The chain has TRBV7-9 and TRBJ1-3, with unresolved D. Germline CDR1 is SEHNR and CDR2 is FQNEAQ (reference sequence). V was pared by 3 bases and J by 0 bases, with 15 bases between. The CDR3 is 17 residues long. This chain's CDR3 is CASSFRATLTSGNTIYF. The CDR3 coding sequence is TGTGCCAGCAGCTTCCGTGCAACCTTAACCTCTGGAAACACCATATATTTT.

Ten or more counts support this clonotype. The chain's CDR3 is CASSPPAGLNTEAFF. CDR3 DNA sequence: TGTGCCAGCTCACCACCGGCCGGTTTGAACACTGAAGCTTTCTTT. The chain combines TRBV18 with TRBJ1-1; D is uncertain. Germline V CDR1 and CDR2: KGHSH, LQKENI. V dropped 0 bases and J dropped 0 bases, with 8 bases sitting between them. The CDR3 covers 15 residues.

This clonotype came up a few times. This chain uses TRBV5-5 with TRBJ1-6; D unclear. CDR3 size: 17 residues. Trimming took off 0 bases at V and 7 bases at J, with 17 bases between the two ends. Germline CDR1 SGHKS, CDR2 YYEKEE (reference sequence). For the CDR3, the DNA is TGTGCCAGCAGCTTGGACGTTCCGGCGACTAAAAATTCACCCCTCCACTTT. It encodes CASSLDVPATKNSPLHF. Complete variable domain (other parts from reference TRBV5-5 and TRBJ1-6): DAGVTQSPTHLIKTRGQQVTLRCSPISGHKSVSWYQQVLGQGPQFIFQYYEKEERGRGNFPDRFSARQFPNYSSELNVNALLLGDSALYLCASSLDVPATKNSPLHFGNGTRLTVT.

The chain is built from TRBV23-1 and TRBJ2-4, with D perhaps TRBD1 or TRBD2 (6 bases each). TRBV23-1 is noted as an ORF with a role that remains uncertain. The germline V and J ends were trimmed by 8 bases and 0 bases, with 14 bases remaining between them. The CDR3 contains 15 residues. CDR3 sequence (DNA): TGCGCCAGCCTAGGGGGGAGAATAGCCAAAAACATTCAGTACTTC. It encodes CASLGGRIAKNIQYF.

This clonotype was recorded at least ten times. The chain recombines TRBV20-1 with TRBJ1-1; possible D gene TRBD1, 5 bases. Trimming stripped 5 bases from V and 2 bases from J, with 15 bases between. CDR1 is DFQATT and CDR2 is SNEGSKA in the germline V gene (reference sequence). This CDR3 is 14 amino acids long. CDR3 sequence (DNA): TGCAGTGCTCCGGGTTGGGGGGGAAACACTGAAGCTTTCTTT. As protein: CSAPGWGGNTEAFF.

CDR3 sequence: CASSSSGAHFGEQFF. DNA of the CDR3: TGTGCCAGCAGCTCTAGCGGGGCACATTTCGGTGAGCAGTTCTTC. The J gene is TRBJ2-1, the V gene TRBV7-9; 9 bases match TRBD2. The CDR3 contains 15 residues. The ends lost 4 bases at V and 9 bases at J; junction bases unmatched: 10. Per the germline V gene, CDR1 is SEHNR and CDR2 is FQNEAQ (reference sequence).

The sample holds many counts of this clonotype. The CDR3 DNA sequence: TGTGCCACCAGCTGGGGACTTGACTACGAGCAGTACTTC. This codes for CATSWGLDYEQYF. V usage is TRBV15 and J usage is TRBJ2-7; D perhaps matches TRBD2 (6 bases). Per the germline V gene, CDR1 is LNHNV and CDR2 is YYDKDF (reference sequence). V was pared by 5 bases and J by 3 bases, with 11 bases between. This CDR3 contains 13 residues.

The J gene is TRBJ2-5, the V gene TRBV12-3 or TRBV12-4, with 10 positions matching TRBD1. V trimming: 6 bases; J trimming: 4 bases; junction bases outside the gene matches: 5. The CDR3 sequence is 14 residues long. The CDR3 reads CASSRRQGAETQYF. CDR3 bases: TGTGCCAGCAGCCGCCGACAGGGGGCAGAGACCCAGTACTTC.

In its sample, this clonotype was seen many times. The chain joins TRBV29-1 to TRBJ2-1; 7 bases fit TRBD1. V lost 3 bases to trimming and J lost 15 bases; unmatched junction nucleotides: 5. The CDR3 is made up of 10 amino acids. Germline V gene lookup returns CDR1 SQVTM and CDR2 ANQGSEA. CDR3 bases: TGCAGCGTTGACTGGGCAGGGGGGTTCTTC. Translated, it gives CSVDWAGGFF.

This clonotype has a count of ten or more. This sequence joins TRBV7-9 and TRBJ1-5, with D uncertain. The CDR3 loop spans 15 amino acids. Germline values: CDR1 SEHNR, CDR2 FQNEAQ (reference sequence). Trimming stripped 2 bases from V and 2 bases from J, with 10 bases between. The CDR3 spells CASSLSGSGNQPQHF. The CDR3 DNA reads TGTGCCAGCAGCTTATCCGGGTCGGGCAATCAGCCCCAGCATTTT.

This clonotype showed up many times. The chain recombines TRBV29-1 with TRBJ2-2; TRBD1 agrees at 7 bases. CDR1 and CDR2 (germline): SQVTM, ANQGSEA. This CDR3 is built from 16 residues. The junction had 9 bases not matched to a gene; V was cut back by 4 bases and J by 1 base. CDR3 sequence: CSVAKPGQRNTGELFF. CDR3 nucleotides: TGCAGCGTTGCCAAACCGGGACAGAGGAACACCGGGGAGCTGTTTTTT.

The chain has TRBV10-2 and TRBJ1-6, with D uncertain. Trimming removed 6 bases from V and 4 bases from J, with 13 bases in between. Looked up from germline, CDR1 is WSHSY and CDR2 is SAAADI. The length of the CDR3 is 15 residues. CDR3: CASSSDGSYNSPLHF. The CDR3 coding sequence is TGCGCCAGCAGCTCCGACGGGTCATATAATTCACCCCTCCACTTT.

This clonotype was detected a few times. This chain connects TRBV18 to TRBJ2-3; D gene uncertain. The CDR3 totals 14 residues. CDR1 and CDR2 from the germline V gene are KGHSH and LQKENI. V was trimmed by 0 bases and J by 2 bases, leaving 6 bases between them. The CDR3 coding sequence is TGTGCCAGCTCACCACCCTTACCCACAGATACGCAGTATTTT. Amino acids: CASSPPLPTDTQYF.

The table lists this clonotype with many counts. This chain links TRBV3-1 with TRBJ1-4; a possible D gene is TRBD1 (5 bases). Germline V CDR1 and CDR2: LGHDT, YNNKEL (reference sequence). The CDR3 sequence is 16 residues long. Trimming cost V 2 bases and J 6 bases, with 16 bases left between them. The CDR3 region has the DNA TGTGCCAGCAGCCAATGGGGGAGTACAGGATATGAAAAACTGTTTTTT. It is translated as CASSQWGSTGYEKLFF.

This CDR3 reads CASSYGVPGQVRQPQHF. The CDR3 bases are TGTGCCAGCAGTTATGGAGTCCCGGGACAGGTCCGGCAGCCCCAGCATTTT. The chain has TRBV2 and TRBJ1-5; 8 bases agree with TRBD1. Germline V gene sequence: CDR1 SNHLY, CDR2 FYNNEI. The CDR3 length is 17 residues. V lost 5 bases and J lost 7; bases outside the gene matches: 16.

This clonotype occurred many times. V gene TRBV11-2 combines with J gene TRBJ2-5, with 9 bases identical to TRBD1. The CDR3 has 19 amino acids. From germline, CDR1 is SGHAT and CDR2 FQNNGV. V shed 0 bases, J shed 1 base, and the junction held 12 bases outside the gene matches. The CDR3 protein is CASSLDLQGAGEAQETQYF. CDR3 coding DNA: TGTGCCAGCAGCTTAGATCTACAGGGGGCGGGAGAAGCCCAAGAGACCCAGTACTTC.

This clonotype was observed at least ten times. The genes are TRBV10-3 and TRBJ1-6, with TRBD1 matching over 9 bases. J lost 7 bases, V lost 8 bases, and 9 bases had no gene match. CDR3 size: 15 residues. Germline CDR1 is ENHRY and CDR2 is SYGVKD. This CDR3 reads CAIGQRQGGNSPLHF. CDR3 nucleotide sequence: TGTGCCATCGGCCAGAGACAGGGGGGCAATTCACCCCTCCACTTT.

Note on this clonotype: The junction differs from germline at one of its ends, possibly a read error. The rearrangement uses TRBV18 and TRBJ1-5; 7 positions agree with TRBD1. The CDR3 loop spans 17 amino acids. Germline CDR1 KGHSH, CDR2 LQKENI. The CDR3 reads CASSPQPGTASNPPQHF. CDR3 DNA sequence: TGTGCCAGCTCACCTCAACCCGGGACAGCTAGCAATCCGCCCCAGCATTTT.